The subject of this entry is one T cell receptor (beta chain). Antigen unknown. These data are taken from a study of cytomegalovirus exposure and HLA in healthy donors. Whole-study findings and limits: Through in vitro validation, three CMV-associated chains were shown to be specific for CMV antigens.

Repertoires were generated with immunoSEQ multiplex PCR, while TCRdb's copy carries only in-frame clones and drops some. Altogether 57,000 or so clones are present, around 96% being singletons, with the ten largest covering just over 0.9%. From germline, CDR1 is SNHLY and CDR2 FYNNEI. There are 12 residues in the CDR3. With 7 bases removed from V and 3 bases from J, the gap between germline ends came to 10 bases. This TCR derives from a man aged 18 to 30 in good health and CMV-seronegative. The source material was PBMCs. The J gene is TRBJ2-7, the V gene TRBV2; D not certain. CDR3 DNA: TGTGCCAGCACCACTACTCTCTACGAGCAGTACTTC. The encoded protein is CASTTTLYEQYF.